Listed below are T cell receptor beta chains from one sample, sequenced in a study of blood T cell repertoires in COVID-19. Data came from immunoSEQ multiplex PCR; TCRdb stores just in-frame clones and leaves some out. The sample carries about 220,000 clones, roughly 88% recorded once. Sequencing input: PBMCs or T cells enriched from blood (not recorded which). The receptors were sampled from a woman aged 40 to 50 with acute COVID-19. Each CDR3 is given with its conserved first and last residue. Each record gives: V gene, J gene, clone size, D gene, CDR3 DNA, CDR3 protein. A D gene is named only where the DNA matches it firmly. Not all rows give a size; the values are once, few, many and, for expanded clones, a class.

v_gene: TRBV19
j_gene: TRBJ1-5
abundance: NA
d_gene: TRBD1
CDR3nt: TGTGCCAGTAGTGCGGAGACAGGGGCCTACAATCAGCCCCAGCATTTT
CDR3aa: CASSAETGAYNQPQHF

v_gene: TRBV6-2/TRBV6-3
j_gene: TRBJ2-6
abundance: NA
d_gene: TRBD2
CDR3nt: TGTGCCAGCAGTTACTCCCTAGCGGGGATCTCTGGGGCCAACGTCCTGACTTTC
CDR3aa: CASSYSLAGISGANVLTF

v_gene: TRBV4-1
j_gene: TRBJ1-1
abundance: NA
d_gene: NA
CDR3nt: TGCGCCAGCAGCCCCAGGGCCCCACTGAACACTGAAGCTTTCTTT
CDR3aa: CASSPRAPLNTEAFF

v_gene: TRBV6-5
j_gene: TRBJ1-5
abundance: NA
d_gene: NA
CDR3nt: TGTGCCAGCAGTTACTCGCCAGGGGATCAGCCCCAGCATTTT
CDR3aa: CASSYSPGDQPQHF

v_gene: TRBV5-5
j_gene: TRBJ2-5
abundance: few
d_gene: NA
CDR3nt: TGTGCCAGCAGCTTGAGGGGGCAAGAGACCCAGTACTTC
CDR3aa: CASSLRGQETQYF

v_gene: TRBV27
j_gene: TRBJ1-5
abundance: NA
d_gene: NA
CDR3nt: TGTGCCAGCAGTTTGATCGGGGGTGATCAGCCCCAGCATTTT
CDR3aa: CASSLIGGDQPQHF

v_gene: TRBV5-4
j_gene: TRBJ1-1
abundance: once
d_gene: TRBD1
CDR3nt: TGTGCCAGCAGCTCTGCAGGGGGCGCCGTCACTGAAGCTTTCTTT
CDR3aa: CASSSAGGAVTEAFF

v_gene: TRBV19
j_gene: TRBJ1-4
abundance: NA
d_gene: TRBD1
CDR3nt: TGTGCCAGTAGTGCGGACAGGGTTAACGAAAAACTGTTTTTT
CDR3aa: CASSADRVNEKLFF

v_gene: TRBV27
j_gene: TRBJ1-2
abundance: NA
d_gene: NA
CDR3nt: TGTGCCAGCAGCTTTACAGTGGGGGGAGGCTACACCTTC
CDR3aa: CASSFTVGGGYTF

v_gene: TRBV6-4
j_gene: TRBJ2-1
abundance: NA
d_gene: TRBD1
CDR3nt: TGTGCCAGCAGAGGTACAGGGGACAATGAGCAGTTCTTC
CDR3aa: CASRGTGDNEQFF

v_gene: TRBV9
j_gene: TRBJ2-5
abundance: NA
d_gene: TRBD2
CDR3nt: TGTGCCAGCAGCCCCTGGACTAGCACGGAGACCCAGTACTTC
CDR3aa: CASSPWTSTETQYF

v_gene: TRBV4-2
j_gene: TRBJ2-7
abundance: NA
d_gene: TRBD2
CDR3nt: TGTGCCAGCAGCCAAGATATCGGGGGGGCCTCCGAGCAGTACTTC
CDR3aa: CASSQDIGGASEQYF

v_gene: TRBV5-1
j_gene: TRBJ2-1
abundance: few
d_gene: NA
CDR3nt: TGCGCCAGCAGCCCGGAACCAACAGGTAACTCCTACAATGAGCAGTTCTTC
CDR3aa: CASSPEPTGNSYNEQFF

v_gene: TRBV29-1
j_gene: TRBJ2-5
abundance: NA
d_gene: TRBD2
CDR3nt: TGCAGCGTTTGCAATTGGCGGGGGAACGACCAAGAGACCCAGTACTTC
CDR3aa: CSVCNWRGNDQETQYF

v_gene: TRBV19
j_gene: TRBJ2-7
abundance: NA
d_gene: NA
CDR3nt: TGTGCCAGTAGTATAGTGTCCGGGTTCGAGCAGTACTTC
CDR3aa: CASSIVSGFEQYF

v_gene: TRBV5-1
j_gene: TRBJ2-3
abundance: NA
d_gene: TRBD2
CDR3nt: TGCGCCAGCAGCTTGGTGGGACTAGCGGGAGAGGTGGGCCCAGATACGCAGTATTTT
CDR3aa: CASSLVGLAGEVGPDTQYF

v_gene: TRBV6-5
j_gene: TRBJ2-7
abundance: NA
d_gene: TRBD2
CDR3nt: TGTGCCAGCAGTTACTCGGGAGGGAAGGGGATCTACGAGCAGTACTTC
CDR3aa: CASSYSGGKGIYEQYF

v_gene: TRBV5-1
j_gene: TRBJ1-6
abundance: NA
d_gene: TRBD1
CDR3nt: TGCGCCAGCAGCCCGGGACAGGGGGGTTCACCCCTCCACTTT
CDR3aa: CASSPGQGGSPLHF

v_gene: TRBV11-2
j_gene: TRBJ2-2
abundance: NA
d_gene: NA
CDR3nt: TGTGCCAGCAGCTTAGATCCTGAAGCGGCGAACACCGGGGAGCTGTTTTTT
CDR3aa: CASSLDPEAANTGELFF

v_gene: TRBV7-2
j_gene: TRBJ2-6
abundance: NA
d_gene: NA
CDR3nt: TGTGCCAGCAGCCCCCGTGTGGGAGTACCTTACTCTGGGGCCAACGTCCTGACTTTC
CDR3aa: CASSPRVGVPYSGANVLTF

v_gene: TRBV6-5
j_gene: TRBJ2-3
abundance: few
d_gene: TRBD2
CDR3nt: TGTGCCAGCAGACTCGGGGGGGGAGAAACAGATACGCAGTATTTT
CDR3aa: CASRLGGGETDTQYF

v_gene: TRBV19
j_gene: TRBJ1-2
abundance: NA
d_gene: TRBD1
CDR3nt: TGTGCCAGTAGTATGGGGACAGGGCCCAACCAGTATGGCTACACCTTC
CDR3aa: CASSMGTGPNQYGYTF

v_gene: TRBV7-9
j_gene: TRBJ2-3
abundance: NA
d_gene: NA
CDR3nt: TGTGCCAGCACGGCAACATACACAGATACGCAGTATTTT
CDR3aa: CASTATYTDTQYF

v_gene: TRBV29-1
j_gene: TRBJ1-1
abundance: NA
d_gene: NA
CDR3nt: TGCAGCGTTGCCGGGGGTGGGGAAGCTTTCTTT
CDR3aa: CSVAGGGEAFF

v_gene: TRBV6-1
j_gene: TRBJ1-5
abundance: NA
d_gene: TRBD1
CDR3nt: TGTGCCACCAGACTCGGACAGGTCAATCAGCCCCAGCATTTT
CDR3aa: CATRLGQVNQPQHF

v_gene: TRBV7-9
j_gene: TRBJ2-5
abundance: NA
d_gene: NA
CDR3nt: TGTGCCAGCAGCTTATTAGGCGGAGCCCAGTACTTC
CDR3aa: CASSLLGGAQYF

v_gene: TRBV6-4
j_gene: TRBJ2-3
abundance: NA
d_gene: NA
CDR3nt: TGTGCCAGCAGTGACTCATTAGCGGGCACAGATACGCAGTATTTT
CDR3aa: CASSDSLAGTDTQYF

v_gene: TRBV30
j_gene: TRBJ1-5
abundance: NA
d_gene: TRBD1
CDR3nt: TGTGCCTGGAGTGGGGGACAGGGTGATCAGCCCCAGCATTTT
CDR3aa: CAWSGGQGDQPQHF

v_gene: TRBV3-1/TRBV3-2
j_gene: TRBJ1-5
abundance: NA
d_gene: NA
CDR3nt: TGTGCCAGCAGCCATGGGCAATCTCAGCCCCAGCATTTT
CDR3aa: CASSHGQSQPQHF

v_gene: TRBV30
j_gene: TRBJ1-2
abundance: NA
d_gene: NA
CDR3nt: TGTGCCTGGAAGGCAAAGGGGGTCTATGGCTACACCTTC
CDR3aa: CAWKAKGVYGYTF

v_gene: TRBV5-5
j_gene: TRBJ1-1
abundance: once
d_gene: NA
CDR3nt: TGTGCCAGCAGCTTGGCTCTTTTGATCACAGGGAACACTGAAGCTTTCTTT
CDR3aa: CASSLALLITGNTEAFF

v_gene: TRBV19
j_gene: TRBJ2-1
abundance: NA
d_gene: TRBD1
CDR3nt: TGTGCCAGTAGTGTCGACAGGGGCTACAATGAGCAGTTCTTC
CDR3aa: CASSVDRGYNEQFF

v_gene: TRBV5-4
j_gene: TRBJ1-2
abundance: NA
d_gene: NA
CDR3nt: TGTGCCAGCAGCCCGGACAGCCTTGGTGGCTACACCTTC
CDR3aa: CASSPDSLGGYTF

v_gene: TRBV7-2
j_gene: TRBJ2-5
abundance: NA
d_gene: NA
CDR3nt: TGTGCCAGCCGCGGGCAGGTGGAGACCCAGTACTTC
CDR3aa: CASRGQVETQYF

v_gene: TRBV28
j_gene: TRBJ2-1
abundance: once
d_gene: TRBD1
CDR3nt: TGTGCCAGCAGTTTATTGGGAAAGGGACAGGGGAATTATGAGCAGTTCTTC
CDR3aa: CASSLLGKGQGNYEQFF

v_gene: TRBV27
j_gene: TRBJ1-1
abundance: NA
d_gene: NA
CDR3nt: TGTGCCAGCAGTAGGAGAGAGGGCACTGAAGCTTTCTTT
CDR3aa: CASSRREGTEAFF

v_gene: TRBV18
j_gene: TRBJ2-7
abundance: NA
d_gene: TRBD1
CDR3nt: TGTGCCAGCTCACCGCAACAGGGGGGCGAGCAGTACTTC
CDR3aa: CASSPQQGGEQYF

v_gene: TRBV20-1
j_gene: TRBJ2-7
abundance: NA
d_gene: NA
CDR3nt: TGCAGTGCTAGCACCGGGACTGAGCAGTACTTC
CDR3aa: CSASTGTEQYF

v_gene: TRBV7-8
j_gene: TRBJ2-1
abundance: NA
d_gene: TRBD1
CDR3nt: TGTGCCAGCAGCTTAGCACGCGGACAGGTCGATGAGCAGTTCTTC
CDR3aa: CASSLARGQVDEQFF

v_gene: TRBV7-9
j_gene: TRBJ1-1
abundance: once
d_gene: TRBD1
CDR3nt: TGTGCCAGCCGACCTCCCGGGACAGGGAACACTGAAGCTTTCTTT
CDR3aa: CASRPPGTGNTEAFF

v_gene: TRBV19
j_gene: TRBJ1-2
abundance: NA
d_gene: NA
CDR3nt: TGTGCCAGTGAGGGCTTCAGGAACCCCCCTAACTATTATGGCTACACCTTC
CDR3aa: CASEGFRNPPNYYGYTF